These 6 T cell receptor beta chains share one sample of origin, sequenced in a study of tumor-infiltrating lymphocytes in primary liver carcinoma. RNA was extracted from whole blood without cell sorting, alongside germline DNA. TCR beta cDNA came from roughly 0.45 ug total RNA, primed with a constant-region primer. Nested multiplex PCR, run for three rounds with slightly modified ARM-PCR, yielded TCR beta libraries. PCR rounds one and two used TRBV1-TRBV30 forward primers with a C-beta reverse primer for 10 cycles each. TCRdb fed the multiplex PCR reads into MiXCR, producing one record per CDR3 protein. Among about 330,000 distinct CDR3 sequences listed, approximately 65% were seen once. Sequenced: peripheral blood. The receptors stem from a man aged 40-49 years with primary liver carcinoma and hepatitis B virus infection.

The gene calls are TRBV12-3 or TRBV12-4 and TRBJ2-2; 11 nucleotides line up with TRBD2. V gave up 10 bases and J gave up 9 bases; unmatched junction bases: 22. This CDR3 is 18 amino acids long. The CDR3 region has the DNA TGTGCCATCTCCCCCCACACTAGCGGGAGAGGACTTGTCAGGGAGCTGTTTTTT. This gives the protein CAISPHTSGRGLVRELFF.

Of note for this clonotype: Given a much more abundant clone one base away, this may be a read error. Likely a read error: the CDR3 ends without its conserved phenylalanine or tryptophan. The chain combines TRBV6-1 with TRBJ2-1; weak D call: TRBD1 (5 bases). Germline lookup yields CDR1 MNHNS and CDR2 SASEGT. This CDR3 has 13 residues. V lost 6 bases to trimming and J lost 0 bases, with 6 bases between them. The CDR3 is CASRQVSYNEQFL. In DNA form, the CDR3 reads TGTGCCAGCAGACAGGTCTCCTACAATGAGCAGTTCTTA.

This clonotype has a handful of counts. The genes are TRBV28 and TRBJ1-2; 8 positions agree with TRBD1. Per germline, CDR1 MDHEN and CDR2 SYDVKM. The junction had 13 bases not matched to a gene; V was cut back by 3 bases and J by 4 bases. There are 17 residues in the CDR3. CDR3 coding DNA: TGTGCCAGCAGTTTTGTAAGGTGGACAGGGACTTCCTATGGCTACACCTTC. Amino acids: CASSFVRWTGTSYGYTF.

A few counts support this clonotype. The CDR3 sequence: CASSREDRGNSPLHF. CDR3 coding DNA: TGTGCCAGCAGCAGGGAGGACAGGGGCAATTCACCCCTCCACTTT. The chain couples TRBV13 to TRBJ1-6; 9 nucleotides match TRBD1. The CDR3 consists of 15 residues. The V and J ends lost 5 bases and 7 bases, in that order; junction bases with no gene match: 6. CDR1 is PRHDT, CDR2 FYEKMQ, per germline (reference sequence).

A note on this clonotype: This is likely a read error, given that the CDR3 carries no conserved phenylalanine or tryptophan at its end. The rearrangement joins TRBV7-8 to TRBJ2-6, with D possibly called TRBD1 or TRBD2 (5 bases each). Germline lookup yields CDR1 SGHVS and CDR2 FQNEAQ. This CDR3 has 19 residues. V lost 6 bases to trimming and J lost 0 bases, with 21 bases between them. The CDR3 nucleotides read TGTGCCAGCAGTTCCCTTCCACCCAGGGACCGCTCTGGGGCCAACGTCCTGACTTTG. This gives the protein CASSSLPPRDRSGANVLTL.

This clonotype showed up just a few times. At one end, the junction sequence differs from germline, possibly due to a read error. This chain links TRBV6-1 with TRBJ2-1; D is uncertain. CDR1 MNHNS and CDR2 SASEGT come from the germline V gene. The CDR3 is 13 amino acids. The CDR3 loop is CASMLNQHNVQFF. The CDR3 region has the DNA TGTGCCAGCATGCTAAACCAACACAATGTGCAGTTCTTC.